The 27 T cell receptor beta chains reported below all come from one sample, sequenced in a study of identical twins. MiXCR, applied by TCRdb to the 5' RACE reads, yields one record per CDR3 protein. The sample carries about 530,000 distinct CDR3 sequences, about a fifth recorded once. The same specimen was also included in a second study, on yellow fever vaccine responses in identical twins.

The source material was CD4+ T cells sorted from blood. Receptors originate from a woman aged 18-29 years in good health.

The gene calls are TRBV6-6 and TRBJ2-2; possibly TRBD2 for D (7 bases). The germline gives CDR1 MNHNY, CDR2 SVGAGI (reference sequence). The CDR3 is 13 residues long. V was cut by 8 bases and J by 6 bases, with 13 bases left in between. The CDR3 DNA is TGTGCCAGCTTCAGGGGAGGGGCCGGGGAGCTGTTTTTT. Amino acids: CASFRGGAGELFF.

This chain joins TRBV6-5 and TRBJ2-3; 10 bases map to TRBD2. Germline CDR1 is MNHEY and CDR2 is SVGAGI. The CDR3 length is 15 residues. V shed 6 bases and J 5 bases; nucleotides not matched to a gene: 8. The CDR3 here is CASRNSGLAKDTQYF. The CDR3 bases are TGTGCCAGCAGGAACTCGGGACTAGCGAAAGATACGCAGTATTTT.

The genes are TRBV2 and TRBJ2-7, with a possible D match to TRBD1 (6 bases). The CDR3 has 15 residues. Germline assignment: CDR1 SNHLY and CDR2 FYNNEI. Trimming took off 5 bases at V and 0 bases at J, with 14 bases between the two ends. Here the CDR3 reads CASSSVRDNSYEQYF. The DNA of the CDR3 is TGTGCCAGCAGTTCTGTCCGGGACAACTCCTACGAGCAGTACTTC.

This clonotype has a handful of counts. The chain joins TRBV12-3 or TRBV12-4 to TRBJ1-1; D is uncertain. Trimming cost V 9 bases and J 1 base, with 9 bases left between them. The CDR3 length is 12 residues. The CDR3 sequence: CASRSTNTEAFF. The CDR3 nucleotides read TGTGCCAGTCGGAGTACGAACACTGAAGCTTTCTTT.

CDR3 in amino acids: CASSFRQNEAFF. The CDR3, as DNA: TGTGCCAGCAGTTTCCGACAGAATGAAGCTTTCTTT. The chain is built from TRBV27 and TRBJ1-1; maybe TRBD1 (5 bases). CDR1 and CDR2 from the germline V gene are MNHEY and SMNVEV (reference sequence). CDR3 length equals 12 residues. Trimming removed 3 bases at V and 7 bases at J, with 9 bases between.

This rearrangement joins TRBV3-1 to TRBJ2-1; TRBD2 aligns across 12 bases. The CDR3 is made up of 16 amino acids. The germline V gene encodes CDR1 LGHDT and CDR2 YNNKEL (reference sequence). V shed 6 bases and J 0 bases; nucleotides not matched to a gene: 3. The CDR3: CASSLAGGHSYNEQFF. In nucleotides, the CDR3 is TGTGCCAGCAGTCTAGCGGGAGGGCACTCCTACAATGAGCAGTTCTTC.

This clonotype showed up many times. V usage is TRBV2 and J usage is TRBJ2-1; possibly TRBD2 for D (6 bases). CDR1 and CDR2 (germline): SNHLY, FYNNEI. V dropped 1 base and J dropped 7 bases, with 11 bases sitting between them. The CDR3 contains 14 residues. CDR3 bases: TGTGCCAGCAGTGAAGTAAAGACTAGGAATGAGCAGTTCTTC. Residues: CASSEVKTRNEQFF.

The gene calls are TRBV5-1 and TRBJ2-1; 9 nucleotides agree with TRBD1. CDR1 is SGHRS and CDR2 is YFSETQ in the germline V gene. With V trimmed by 0 bases and J by 4 bases, 5 bases remained unmatched. The length of the CDR3 is 16 residues. The CDR3, as DNA: TGCGCCAGCAGCTTGGAACGGACAGGGGCATACAATGAGCAGTTCTTC. Encoded protein: CASSLERTGAYNEQFF.

This clonotype was detected only a few times. CDR3 protein: CASSLDGVTYNEQFF. Here the CDR3 DNA reads TGCGCCAGCAGCTTGGACGGGGTCACCTACAATGAGCAGTTCTTC. V gene TRBV5-1 combines with J gene TRBJ2-1; D may be TRBD2 (5 bases). This CDR3 region has 15 residues. Per the germline V gene, CDR1 is SGHRS and CDR2 is YFSETQ. V lost 0 bases and J 2 bases, leaving 9 bases between the germline ends. Combining the CDR3 with reference TRBV5-1 and TRBJ2-1 gives the whole variable domain KAGVTQTPRYLIKTRGQQVTLSCSPISGHRSVSWYQQTPGQGLQFLFEYFSETQRNKGNFPGRFSGRQFSNSRSEMNVSTLELGDSALYLCASSLDGVTYNEQFFGPGTRLTVL.

This clonotype was seen a handful of times. The chain uses TRBV3-1 and TRBJ2-2; TRBD1 might be the D (6 bases). Germline lookup yields CDR1 LGHDT and CDR2 YNNKEL (reference sequence). The V gene lost 3 bases and the J gene lost 4 bases, with 9 bases spanning the gap. The CDR3 totals 14 residues. The CDR3 loop reads CASSQRGTTGELFF. The CDR3 region has the DNA TGTGCCAGCAGCCAGAGGGGGACCACCGGGGAGCTGTTTTTT.

This clonotype was picked up a small number of times. The genes are TRBV7-9 and TRBJ2-5, with D possibly TRBD2 on 7 matching bases. CDR1 SEHNR and CDR2 FQNEAQ come from the germline V gene (reference sequence). The CDR3 runs to 17 residues. Between the trimmed V and J ends, which lost 3 bases and 3 bases, there was a span of 20 bases. The CDR3, as DNA: TGTGCCAGCAGCTTCGGTGGCGGGGGAGGGGGAGAAGAGACCCAGTACTTC. Translated: CASSFGGGGGGEETQYF.

This clonotype was picked up many times. This chain links TRBV2 with TRBJ1-5, with 7 positions matching TRBD1. CDR1 is SNHLY, CDR2 FYNNEI, per germline. The CDR3 runs to 15 residues. The J segment lost 3 bases and the V segment lost 4 bases, leaving 6 bases of the junction unmatched. The CDR3 region has the DNA TGTGCCAGCAGTGCAGGGACAGTCATCAATCAGCCCCAGCATTTT. Translating it yields CASSAGTVINQPQHF.

In DNA form, the CDR3 reads TGTGCCAGCAGCTCAGGGACTAGGTCGGTGCAGTACGTC. Residues: CASSSGTRSVQYV. This chain links TRBV14 with TRBJ2-7, with 8 bases identical to TRBD2. After removal of 5 bases from V and 9 bases from J, the junction contained 9 bases not matched to a gene. This CDR3 has 13 amino acids. Germline values: CDR1 SGHDN, CDR2 FVKESK.

The rearrangement joins TRBV5-1 to TRBJ1-1; tentatively, D is TRBD1 (6 bases). Germline V gives CDR1 SGHRS, CDR2 YFSETQ. The CDR3 totals 15 residues. Trimming took 5 bases from V and 0 from J, leaving 14 bases between them. Here the CDR3 reads CASRPPDRMNTEAFF. CDR3 sequence (DNA): TGCGCCAGCAGACCACCGGACAGAATGAACACTGAAGCTTTCTTT.

V usage is TRBV2 and J usage is TRBJ2-1; TRBD2 aligns across 10 bases. V trimming: 4 bases; J trimming: 6 bases; junction bases outside the gene matches: 3. The CDR3 is 14 residues long. The germline CDR1 and CDR2 sequences are SNHLY and FYNNEI. CDR3 bases: TGTGCCAGCAGTGGAGCGGGAGGGCCCAATGAGCAGTTCTTC. It is translated as CASSGAGGPNEQFF.

This clonotype was observed at least ten times. This chain joins TRBV20-1 and TRBJ2-3; D might be TRBD1 (6 bases). The germline V gene encodes CDR1 DFQATT and CDR2 SNEGSKA (reference sequence). V lost 0 bases, J lost 2 bases, and 18 bases lay in between. The CDR3 is 17 residues long. CDR3 in amino acids: CSAREQGFLPLTDTQYF. In DNA, the CDR3 is TGCAGTGCTAGAGAACAGGGCTTCCTCCCTCTCACAGATACGCAGTATTTT.

The rearrangement joins TRBV11-2 to TRBJ2-3; 11 nucleotides agree with TRBD2. Trimming took 4 bases from V and 1 from J; bases not matched to a gene: 10. The CDR3 consists of 18 residues. The germline CDR1 and CDR2 sequences are SGHAT and FQNNGV. The CDR3 DNA is TGTGCCAGCAGCTCCTACGGTCCGGGACTAGCGGGCACAGATACGCAGTATTTT. Translating it yields CASSSYGPGLAGTDTQYF.

As concerns this clonotype: Relative to the germline gene, one junction end is altered; a read error may explain this. The CDR3 bases are TGCGCCAGCAGCTTGGAGGGACAGCCTCTGTCTAACTATGGCCACACCTTC. It codes for CASSLEGQPLSNYGHTF. This chain joins TRBV5-1 and TRBJ1-2; TRBD1 agrees at 7 bases. Looked up from germline, CDR1 is SGHRS and CDR2 is YFSETQ. The CDR3 sequence is 17 residues long.

This clonotype has more than one count but fewer than ten. The rearrangement uses TRBV29-1 and TRBJ2-4; 10 nucleotides align to TRBD1. J was trimmed by 7 bases and V by 7 bases; bases with no gene match: 1. Germline CDR1 reads SQVTM; CDR2 reads ANQGSEA. The CDR3 totals 11 residues. CDR3 in amino acids: CSAGQGNIQYF. As DNA, the CDR3 is TGCAGCGCGGGACAGGGGAACATTCAGTACTTC.

The J gene is TRBJ2-5, the V gene TRBV20-1; D ambiguous. This CDR3 spans 13 amino acids. Germline CDR1 and CDR2: DFQATT and SNEGSKA (reference sequence). Trimming removed 2 bases from V and 7 bases from J, with 14 bases in between. The CDR3 region is CSARTGTGGTQYF. DNA for the CDR3: TGCAGTGCTAGAACGGGCACCGGCGGGACCCAGTACTTC.

This clonotype has more than one count but fewer than ten. The gene calls are TRBV20-1 and TRBJ2-1, with TRBD2 matching 14 bases. J was trimmed by 9 bases and V by 3 bases; bases with no gene match: 10. Germline CDR1 is DFQATT and CDR2 is SNEGSKA (reference sequence). CDR3 size: 16 residues. The CDR3 sequence is CSASQTGLAGATEQFF. As DNA, the CDR3 is TGCAGTGCTAGTCAAACGGGACTAGCGGGAGCCACTGAGCAGTTCTTC.

This clonotype has ten or more counts. This chain uses TRBV12-3 or TRBV12-4 with TRBJ1-1; D unclear. Deletions cut 3 bases from V and 1 base from J, with 9 bases between. The CDR3 is made up of 14 amino acids. The CDR3 protein is CASSLGSQNTEAFF. The CDR3 DNA sequence: TGTGCCAGCAGTTTGGGCAGCCAGAACACTGAAGCTTTCTTT.

The chain has TRBV20-1 and TRBJ2-5; 8 nucleotides match TRBD2. This CDR3 spans 14 amino acids. V lost 3 bases, J lost 2 bases, and 5 bases stayed unmatched. CDR1 DFQATT and CDR2 SNEGSKA come from the germline V gene (reference sequence). CDR3 loop: CSASVAGLQETQYF. CDR3 bases: TGCAGTGCTAGTGTAGCGGGACTACAAGAGACCCAGTACTTC.

This clonotype was counted ten times or more. The rearrangement joins TRBV4-1 to TRBJ2-6; possible D gene TRBD1, 5 bases. V was cut by 0 bases and J by 0 bases, with 18 bases left in between. CDR1 is MGHRA and CDR2 is YSYEKL in the germline V gene. The CDR3 sequence is 20 residues long. In DNA, the CDR3 is TGCGCCAGCAGCCAAGACCCCCTTGCAGGGCTCGTCTCTGGGGCCAACGTCCTGACTTTC. The encoded protein is CASSQDPLAGLVSGANVLTF.

The rearrangement joins TRBV5-1 to TRBJ2-5; TRBD1 agrees at 9 bases. Unmatched junction bases numbered 10, after V lost 5 bases and J lost 5 bases. Germline V CDR1 and CDR2: SGHRS, YFSETQ. This CDR3 spans 15 amino acids. The CDR3 is CASSRDRVGDETQYF. CDR3 bases: TGCGCCAGCAGTAGGGACAGGGTCGGAGATGAGACCCAGTACTTC.

This clonotype has only a few counts. This chain joins TRBV29-1 and TRBJ2-7, with D tentatively TRBD2 (7 bases). V was shortened by 4 bases and J by 6 bases, with 19 bases between the two germline ends. Germline CDR1 reads SQVTM; CDR2 reads ANQGSEA. The CDR3 is made up of 14 amino acids. Here the CDR3 reads CSVGGGLGGIEQYF. For the CDR3, the DNA is TGCAGCGTTGGCGGGGGCCTAGGGGGGATCGAGCAGTACTTC.

The genes are TRBV20-1 and TRBJ2-1; TRBD2 might be the D (7 bases). CDR1 and CDR2 from the germline V gene are DFQATT and SNEGSKA (reference sequence). There are 17 residues in the CDR3. Trimming stripped 6 bases from V and 0 bases from J, with 21 bases between. As DNA, the CDR3 is TGCAGTGCAGGGGGGGCAGTAGATCCTAGCTCCTACAATGAGCAGTTCTTC. Its translation is CSAGGAVDPSSYNEQFF.